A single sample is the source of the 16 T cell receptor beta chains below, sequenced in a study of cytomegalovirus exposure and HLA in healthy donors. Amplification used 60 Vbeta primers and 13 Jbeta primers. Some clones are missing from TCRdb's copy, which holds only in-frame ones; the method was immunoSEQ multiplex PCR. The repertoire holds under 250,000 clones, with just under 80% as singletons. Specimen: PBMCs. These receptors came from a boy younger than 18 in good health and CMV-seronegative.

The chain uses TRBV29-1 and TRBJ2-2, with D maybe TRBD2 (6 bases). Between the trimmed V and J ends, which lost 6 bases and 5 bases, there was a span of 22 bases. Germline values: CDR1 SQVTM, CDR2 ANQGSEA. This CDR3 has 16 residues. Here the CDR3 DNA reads TGCAGCGTCCGGGACTTCGGACGGTTAGGGACCGGGGAGCTGTTTTTT. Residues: CSVRDFGRLGTGELFF.

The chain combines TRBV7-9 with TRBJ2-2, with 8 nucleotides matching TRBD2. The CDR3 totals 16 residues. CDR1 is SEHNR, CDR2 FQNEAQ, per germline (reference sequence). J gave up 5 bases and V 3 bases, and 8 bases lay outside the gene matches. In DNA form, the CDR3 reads TGTGCCAGCAGCTTCCGGGTGGCTAGCGGGACCGGGGAGCTGTTTTTT. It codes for CASSFRVASGTGELFF.

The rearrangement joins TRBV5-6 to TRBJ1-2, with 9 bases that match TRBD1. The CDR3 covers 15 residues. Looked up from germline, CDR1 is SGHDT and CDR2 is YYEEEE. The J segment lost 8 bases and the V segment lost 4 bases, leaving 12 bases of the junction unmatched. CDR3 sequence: CASSPGTGNFFGYTF. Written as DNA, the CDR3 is TGTGCCAGCAGCCCCGGGACAGGGAATTTTTTCGGCTACACCTTC.

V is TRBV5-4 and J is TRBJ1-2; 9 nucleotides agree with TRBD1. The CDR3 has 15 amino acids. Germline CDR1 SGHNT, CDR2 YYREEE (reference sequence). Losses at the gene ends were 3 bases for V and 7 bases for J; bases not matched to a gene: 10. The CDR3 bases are TGTGCCAGCAGCTGGTGGGACAGGGAAGAGGGTGGCTACACCTTC. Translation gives CASSWWDREEGGYTF.

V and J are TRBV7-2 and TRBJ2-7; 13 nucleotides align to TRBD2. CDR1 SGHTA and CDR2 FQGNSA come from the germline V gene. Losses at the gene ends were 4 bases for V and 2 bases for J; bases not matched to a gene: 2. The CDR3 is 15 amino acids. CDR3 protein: CASSYGTSGAYEQYF. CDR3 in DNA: TGTGCCAGCAGCTACGGGACTAGCGGGGCCTACGAGCAGTACTTC.

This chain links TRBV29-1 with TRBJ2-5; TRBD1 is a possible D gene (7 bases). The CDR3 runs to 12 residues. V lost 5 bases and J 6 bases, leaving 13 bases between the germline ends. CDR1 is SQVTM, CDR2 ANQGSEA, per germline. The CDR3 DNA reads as TGCAGCGTTCAGGGGGGATGGAAGACCCAGTACTTC. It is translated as CSVQGGWKTQYF.

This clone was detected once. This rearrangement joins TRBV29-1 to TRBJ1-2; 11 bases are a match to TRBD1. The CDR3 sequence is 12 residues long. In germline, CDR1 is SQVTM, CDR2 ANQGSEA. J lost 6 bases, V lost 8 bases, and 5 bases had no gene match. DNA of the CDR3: TGCAGCTTCCGGACAGGGGGCAATGGCTACACCTTC. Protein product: CSFRTGGNGYTF.

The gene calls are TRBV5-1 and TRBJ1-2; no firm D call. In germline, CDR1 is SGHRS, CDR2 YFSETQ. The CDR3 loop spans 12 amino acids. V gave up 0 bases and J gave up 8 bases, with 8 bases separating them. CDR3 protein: CASSLDRSGYTF. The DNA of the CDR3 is TGCGCCAGCAGCTTGGACAGATCCGGCTACACCTTC.

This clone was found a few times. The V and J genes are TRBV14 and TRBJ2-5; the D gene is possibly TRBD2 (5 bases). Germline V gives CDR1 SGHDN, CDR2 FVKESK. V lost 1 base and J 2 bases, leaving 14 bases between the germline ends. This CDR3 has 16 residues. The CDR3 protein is CASSQAPSTHQETQYF. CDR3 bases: TGTGCCAGCAGCCAAGCTCCTAGCACCCATCAAGAGACCCAGTACTTC.

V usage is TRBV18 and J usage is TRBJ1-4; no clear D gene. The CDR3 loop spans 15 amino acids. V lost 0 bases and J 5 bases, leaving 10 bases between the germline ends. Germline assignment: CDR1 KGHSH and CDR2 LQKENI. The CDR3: CASSPPGRDNEKLFF. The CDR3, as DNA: TGTGCCAGCTCACCACCGGGCAGAGACAATGAAAAACTGTTTTTT.

The CDR3 loop is CASAQRGYGYTF. The CDR3 coding sequence is TGTGCCAGCGCCCAAAGGGGTTATGGCTACACCTTC. The chain couples TRBV6-5 to TRBJ1-2; D might be TRBD1 (5 bases). The length of the CDR3 is 12 residues. Germline values: CDR1 MNHEY, CDR2 SVGAGI. Trimming pared 8 bases from V and 5 bases from J, leaving 12 bases between.

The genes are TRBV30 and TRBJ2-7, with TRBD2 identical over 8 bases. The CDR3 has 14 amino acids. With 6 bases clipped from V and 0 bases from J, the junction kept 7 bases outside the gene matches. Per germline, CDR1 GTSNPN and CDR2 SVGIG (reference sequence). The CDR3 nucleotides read TGTGCCTGCGTAAGCGGGAGAGTCTCCTACGAGCAGTACTTC. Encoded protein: CACVSGRVSYEQYF.

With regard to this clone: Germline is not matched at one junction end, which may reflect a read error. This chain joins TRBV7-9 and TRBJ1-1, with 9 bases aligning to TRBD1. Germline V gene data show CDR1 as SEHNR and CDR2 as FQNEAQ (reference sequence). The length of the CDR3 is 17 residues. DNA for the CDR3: TGTTCCAGCAGCCCAACTGGACAGGGGAACATGAACACTGAAGCTTTCTTT. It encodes CSSSPTGQGNMNTEAFF.

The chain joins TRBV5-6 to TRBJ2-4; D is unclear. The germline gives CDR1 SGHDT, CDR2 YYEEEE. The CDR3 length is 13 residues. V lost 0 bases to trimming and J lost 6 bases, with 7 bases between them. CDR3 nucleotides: TGTGCCAGCAGCTTGGGGCCAGGAAACATTCAGTACTTC. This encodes CASSLGPGNIQYF. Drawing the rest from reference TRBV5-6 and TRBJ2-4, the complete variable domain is DAGVTQSPTHLIKTRGQQVTLRCSPKSGHDTVSWYQQALGQGPQFIFQYYEEEERQRGNFPDRFSGHQFPNYSSELNVNALLLGDSALYLCASSLGPGNIQYFGAGTRLSVL.

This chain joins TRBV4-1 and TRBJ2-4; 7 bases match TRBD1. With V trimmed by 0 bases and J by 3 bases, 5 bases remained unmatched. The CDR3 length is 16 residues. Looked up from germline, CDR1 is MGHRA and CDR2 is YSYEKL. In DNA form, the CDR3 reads TGCGCCAGCAGCCAAGATTCCAACAGGGGCAAAAACATTCAGTACTTC. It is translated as CASSQDSNRGKNIQYF.

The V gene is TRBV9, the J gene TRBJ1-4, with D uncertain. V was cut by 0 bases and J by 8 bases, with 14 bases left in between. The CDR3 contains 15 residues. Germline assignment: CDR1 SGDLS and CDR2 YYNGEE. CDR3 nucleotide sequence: TGTGCCAGCAGCGTAGGGGCGGGTCCGGGCGAAAAACTGTTTTTT. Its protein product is CASSVGAGPGEKLFF.